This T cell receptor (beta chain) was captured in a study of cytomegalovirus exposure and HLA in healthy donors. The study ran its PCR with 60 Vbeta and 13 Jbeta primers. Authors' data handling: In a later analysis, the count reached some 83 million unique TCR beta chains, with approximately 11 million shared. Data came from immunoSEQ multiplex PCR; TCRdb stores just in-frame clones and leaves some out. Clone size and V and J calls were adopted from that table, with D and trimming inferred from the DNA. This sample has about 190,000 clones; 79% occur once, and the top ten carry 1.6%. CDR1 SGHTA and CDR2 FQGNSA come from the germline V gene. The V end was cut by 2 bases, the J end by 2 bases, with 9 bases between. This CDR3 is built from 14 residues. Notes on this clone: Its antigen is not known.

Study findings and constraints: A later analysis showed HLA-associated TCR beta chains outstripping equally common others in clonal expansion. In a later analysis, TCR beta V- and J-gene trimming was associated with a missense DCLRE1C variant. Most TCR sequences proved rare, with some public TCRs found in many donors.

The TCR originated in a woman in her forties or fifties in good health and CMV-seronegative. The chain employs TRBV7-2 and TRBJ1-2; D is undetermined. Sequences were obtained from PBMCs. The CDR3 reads CASSLKTVNYGYTF. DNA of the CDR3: TGTGCCAGCAGCTTAAAAACAGTAAACTATGGCTACACCTTC.